The entry below describes one T cell receptor (beta chain). Which antigen it targets is not known. Per-base quality was not reported, and no clone a single base away is much larger than it. Sample time point, as interpreted from the label and publication: baseline before first vaccination. Vaccinee samples came from UK trials COV001 and COV002, including a single-blind randomized controlled phase 2/3 trial of AZD1222 (ChAdOx1 nCoV-19) in healthy adults. For TCRbeta chain sequencing, PBMC samples were collected from trial participants at day 0 and at day 28 after the second dose. This sample was taken from a study of T cell responses to AZD1222 COVID-19 vaccine listed by TCRdb under 2021. General notes on the study: AZD1222 recipients whose second dose came at about 4 weeks and those whose second dose came at about 12 weeks were combined into one group, since spike-specific TCR depth and breadth did not differ between the two schedules. TCR sequencing covered some 240 trial participants: 207 given two doses of AZD1222 and 26 given two doses of MenACWY control vaccine. Trial participants were enrolled by age into 18-55, 56-69 and 70-plus year subgroups, with around 150, 28 and 57 TCR-sequenced participants respectively.

The CDR3 regions of human TCRbeta chains were subjected to immunosequencing. The authors processed their data as follows. TCRs in the repertoires were matched against a reference library of SARS-CoV-2-specific TCRs that had been generated with the MIRA antigen-specificity platform. Breadth meant the fraction of unique TCRs that were SARS-CoV-2-associated, whereas depth meant the fraction of total T cells that were SARS-CoV-2-associated. Each spike-specific TCR was assigned to its reactive spike region and to a CD4 or CD8 class using the MIRA data. Log10-transformed breadth and depth values were compared by one-way ANOVA with Sidak's multiple comparisons tests. As stored in TCRdb, this immuneACCESS dataset retains in-frame rearrangements with V and J assigned. A fraction of the clones does not appear; measured against another copy, unresolved V genes explain less than half of the discrepancy, and the remainder lacks a known reason. V and J calls and clone size are given by that table; D and trimming were obtained from the DNA. The sample table shows roughly 28,000 clones, and about nine tenths are seen once. The top ten clones comprise over 1% of the sample.

What the work shows at the level of the full study, not this receptor alone: Most participants were white British and females outnumbered males, and the authors suggested that clonal diversity may have been underestimated. Conclusions about previously exposed vaccinees are limited because only five to seven AZD1222 recipients were SARS-CoV-2 seropositive at baseline. In the small 56-69-year group, the increase in depth fell short of significance, most likely because of low power. Reportedly, almost half of the unique spike-specific TCRs recognized epitopes lying outside the regions that are mutated in the B.1.351 and B.1.1.7 variants. Because no samples from the day 14 peak response were available, repertoires could be characterized only after the peak T cell response. The vaccine-associated CD4 TCRs covered the entire spike protein, and the dominant responses fell in regions 160-218 and 743-854. Spike-specific TCR breadth and depth rose significantly after two AZD1222 doses compared with day 0 and with MenACWY recipients.

A distance of 14 bases separates the germline ends of V and J, which lose 1 base and 2 bases respectively. The CDR3 spans 16 residues, from the cysteine through the phenylalanine. Only the CDR3 DNA is retained, 48 bases long and in frame from the first base. The germline V gene provides CDR1 SGHRS and CDR2 YFSETQ. The chain couples TRBV5-1 to TRBJ2-3; the D gene assignment is ambiguous. The TCR originated in an adult in good health. Sequencing was performed on peripheral blood, taken on day 0 of AZD1222 vaccination. The encoded CDR3 is CASSLRGSQITDTQYF. In nucleotides, the sequence is TGCGCCAGCAGCTTGCGTGGCAGCCAAATCACAGATACGCAGTATTTT.